One sample yielded the 26 T cell receptor beta chains listed below, sequenced in a study of T-cell reconstitution after alpha-beta-depleted transplantation in children. Unique molecular identifiers featured in how the TCRbeta library was prepared. TCRdb processed the PCR reads anew with MiXCR; each CDR3 protein has one entry. The table shows fewer than 700,000 distinct CDR3 sequences, with under 15% occurring only once. Sequencing used PBMCs, mostly from graft donor cells, obtained 360 days after TCRalphabeta/CD19-depleted stem cell transplant. The receptor set was obtained from a male patient between 10 and 17 years old who had a stem cell transplant for acute myeloid leukemia, so the T cells may come from the graft donor.

The chain links TRBV12-3 or TRBV12-4 to TRBJ2-2, with TRBD2 as a possible D gene (7 bases). CDR3 size: 17 residues. Trimming pared 9 bases from V and 0 bases from J, leaving 20 bases between. The CDR3 here is CASPKGELAANTGELFF. CDR3 bases: TGTGCCAGTCCTAAGGGGGAGCTAGCGGCGAACACCGGGGAGCTGTTTTTT.

This clonotype has a handful of counts. This chain uses TRBV20-1 with TRBJ2-3; 10 bases map to TRBD2. Trimming removed 6 bases from V and 2 bases from J; junction bases left unmatched: 5. The CDR3 covers 14 residues. Germline V gene lookup returns CDR1 DFQATT and CDR2 SNEGSKA (reference sequence). In DNA form, the CDR3 reads TGCAGTGCAACTAGCGGGACCCCCACAGATACGCAGTATTTT. Amino acid sequence: CSATSGTPTDTQYF.

The rearrangement uses TRBV5-1 and TRBJ1-6, with D tentatively TRBD1 (5 bases). The CDR3 consists of 14 residues. V shed 4 bases and J shed 6 bases, with 11 bases lying between them. CDR1 and CDR2 (germline): SGHRS, YFSETQ. CDR3 amino acids: CASSAGTGNSPLHF. CDR3 DNA sequence: TGCGCCAGCAGCGCGGGGACCGGTAATTCACCCCTCCACTTT.

With regard to this clonotype: The junction does not match germline at one end; this may be a read error. The chain uses TRBV15 and TRBJ2-1; 7 bases align to TRBD1. Germline CDR1 reads LNHNV; CDR2 reads YYDKDF (reference sequence). The CDR3 consists of 18 residues. The CDR3 loop reads CDTSSPGQTNFSYNEQFF. In DNA form, the CDR3 reads TGTGACACCAGCAGCCCGGGACAGACAAATTTCTCCTACAATGAGCAGTTCTTC.

This clonotype occurred a few times. J is TRBJ2-1 and V is TRBV5-5; the D gene is possibly TRBD2 (6 bases). V was clipped by 4 bases and J by 3 bases, with 14 bases between them. The CDR3 contains 15 residues. Germline V gene data show CDR1 as SGHKS and CDR2 as YYEKEE (reference sequence). CDR3 sequence: CASSERDLYYNEQFF. CDR3 DNA: TGTGCCAGCAGCGAACGGGACTTGTACTACAATGAGCAGTTCTTC.

The chain recombines TRBV4-1 with TRBJ2-5, with D possibly being TRBD1 (6 bases). Between the trimmed V and J ends, which lost 0 bases and 1 base, there was a span of 12 bases. Germline CDR1 and CDR2: MGHRA and YSYEKL. The CDR3 has 16 amino acids. CDR3 loop: CASSQDSRGPQETQYF. The CDR3 DNA follows: TGCGCCAGCAGCCAAGATTCCAGGGGACCCCAAGAGACCCAGTACTTC.

A few counts support this clonotype. V gene TRBV4-3 combines with J gene TRBJ2-1; D is undetermined. The germline V gene encodes CDR1 LGHNA and CDR2 YSLEER. The CDR3 totals 17 residues. Trimming stripped 0 bases from V and 0 bases from J, with 12 bases between. The CDR3: CASSQDLGASSYNEQFF. The CDR3 bases are TGCGCCAGCAGCCAAGATCTGGGCGCTAGCTCCTACAATGAGCAGTTCTTC.

This clonotype was observed a handful of times. The rearrangement joins TRBV5-1 to TRBJ1-5; 7 positions agree with TRBD1. Looked up from germline, CDR1 is SGHRS and CDR2 is YFSETQ. CDR3 length: 16 residues. V shed 0 bases, J shed 7 bases, and the junction held 10 bases outside the gene matches. CDR3 sequence: CASSLAPTGLGQPQHF. CDR3 nucleotide sequence: TGCGCCAGCAGCTTGGCTCCGACAGGGTTGGGACAGCCCCAGCATTTT.

The chain links TRBV3-1 to TRBJ2-1; D not resolved. The V end lost 4 bases, the J end lost 7 bases, and 14 bases lay between the germline ends. Per germline, CDR1 LGHDT and CDR2 YNNKEL (reference sequence). The CDR3 runs to 14 residues. The CDR3, as DNA: TGTGCCAGCAGCCGTGGTCTTTCCGGGAATGAGCAGTTCTTC. Translation gives CASSRGLSGNEQFF.

V is TRBV20-1 and J is TRBJ2-1; 7 nucleotides line up with TRBD2. This CDR3 contains 12 residues. Unmatched junction bases numbered 8, after V lost 8 bases and J lost 7 bases. In germline, CDR1 is DFQATT, CDR2 SNEGSKA (reference sequence). The CDR3 spells CSSFGRWNEQFF. DNA for the CDR3: TGCAGTTCCTTCGGGAGGTGGAATGAGCAGTTCTTC.

The sample holds many counts of this clonotype. The V and J genes are TRBV2 and TRBJ2-5; D remains ambiguous. From germline, CDR1 is SNHLY and CDR2 FYNNEI. V was cut by 7 bases and J by 5 bases, with 8 bases left in between. The CDR3 contains 11 residues. CDR3 sequence: CASTPRETQYF. The CDR3, as DNA: TGTGCCAGCACTCCACGGGAGACCCAGTACTTC.

This clonotype was picked up many times. This sequence joins TRBV20-1 and TRBJ2-5, with D possibly matching TRBD2 (5 bases). With 0 bases removed from V and 1 base from J, the gap between germline ends came to 12 bases. Germline V gives CDR1 DFQATT, CDR2 SNEGSKA (reference sequence). This CDR3 comprises 15 residues. DNA for the CDR3: TGCAGTGCTAGAGATGGGAGACCCTCCCAAGAGACCCAGTACTTC. It yields the protein CSARDGRPSQETQYF.

This clonotype was seen repeatedly, ten times or more. The DNA for the CDR3 is TGCAGTGCTAGATTAAGGAGCTCCTACAATGAGCAGTTCTTC. As protein: CSARLRSSYNEQFF. The rearrangement uses TRBV20-1 and TRBJ2-1; no reliable D call. Between the trimmed V and J ends, which lost 2 bases and 0 bases, there was a span of 8 bases. This CDR3 spans 14 amino acids. The germline V gene has CDR1 DFQATT and CDR2 SNEGSKA (reference sequence).

This clonotype was seen at least ten times. This rearrangement joins TRBV5-1 to TRBJ2-1, with D perhaps being TRBD1 or TRBD2 (5 bases each). Trimming stripped 4 bases from V and 3 bases from J, with 8 bases between. This CDR3 region has 13 residues. Germline-derived CDR1 and CDR2 are SGHRS and YFSETQ. DNA of the CDR3: TGCGCCAGCAGCGGGGACGGCTACAATGAGCAGTTCTTC. Residues: CASSGDGYNEQFF.

This clonotype came up a few times. The chain joins TRBV4-3 to TRBJ2-2, with 12 bases lining up with TRBD2. The CDR3 covers 17 residues. Unmatched junction bases numbered 6, after V lost 1 base and J lost 6 bases. Germline V gives CDR1 LGHNA, CDR2 YSLEER. In DNA form, the CDR3 reads TGCGCCAGCAGCCAAGCTAGCGGGAGGGCCTGGGCCGGGGAGCTGTTTTTT. Encoded protein: CASSQASGRAWAGELFF.

The chain joins TRBV7-9 to TRBJ1-1, with 10 bases lining up with TRBD1. Losses at the gene ends were 1 base for V and 4 bases for J; bases not matched to a gene: 0. The CDR3 spans 14 residues. Germline V gene sequence: CDR1 SEHNR, CDR2 FQNEAQ (reference sequence). The CDR3 spells CASSLGDRGTEAFF. In DNA, the CDR3 is TGTGCCAGCAGCTTAGGGGACAGGGGCACTGAAGCTTTCTTT.

Many counts were recorded for this clonotype. V gene TRBV20-1 combines with J gene TRBJ2-7; D is undetermined. The germline V and J ends were trimmed by 0 bases and 3 bases, with 9 bases remaining between them. The CDR3 length is 13 residues. CDR1 is DFQATT, CDR2 SNEGSKA, per germline (reference sequence). CDR3 in DNA: TGCAGTGCTAGAGATATAGTAGGCTACGAGCAGTACTTC. This sequence encodes CSARDIVGYEQYF.

In this sample, this clonotype turned up many times. The rearrangement joins TRBV28 to TRBJ1-1; perhaps TRBD1 as D (6 bases). Germline V gives CDR1 MDHEN, CDR2 SYDVKM. This CDR3 spans 13 amino acids. The V gene lost 3 bases and the J gene lost 4 bases, with 9 bases spanning the gap. CDR3 protein: CASSFVRGTEAFF. CDR3 nucleotide sequence: TGTGCCAGCAGTTTCGTCAGGGGCACTGAAGCTTTCTTT.

This clonotype was seen a few times. The chain recombines TRBV7-8 with TRBJ1-5; 7 nucleotides line up with TRBD1. The CDR3 runs to 15 residues. Germline-derived CDR1 and CDR2 are SGHVS and FQNEAQ. V was clipped by 6 bases and J by 6 bases; unmatched bases: 11. The CDR3 sequence is CASSLTGEYGQPQHF. CDR3 DNA: TGTGCCAGCAGTCTTACAGGGGAGTACGGTCAGCCCCAGCATTTT.

This clonotype was found many times. The V gene is TRBV25-1, the J gene TRBJ1-2, with TRBD1 identical over 10 bases. Germline V gives CDR1 MGHDK, CDR2 SYGVNS. With 1 base clipped from V and 4 bases from J, the junction kept 6 bases outside the gene matches. CDR3 length equals 16 residues. CDR3 protein: CASSEWDRGESYGYTF. Written as DNA, the CDR3 is TGTGCCAGCAGTGAATGGGACAGGGGAGAATCCTATGGCTACACCTTC.

The CDR3 loop is CASSYIDRGVTNEQYF. In nucleotides, the CDR3 is TGTGCCAGCAGTTATATAGACAGGGGAGTTACCAACGAGCAGTACTTC. The chain employs TRBV28 and TRBJ2-7, with TRBD1 matching over 8 bases. The CDR3 sequence is 16 residues long. Germline V gene sequence: CDR1 MDHEN, CDR2 SYDVKM. The V gene end was trimmed by 4 bases and the J gene end by 5 bases; junction bases not matched to a gene: 13.

Of note for this clonotype: It is likely a read error, because the conserved phenylalanine at the end of the CDR3 is missing. The rearrangement joins TRBV5-1 to TRBJ2-5; weak D call: TRBD2 (6 bases). Per the germline V gene, CDR1 is SGHRS and CDR2 is YFSETQ. The V end was cut by 4 bases, the J end by 7 bases, with 17 bases between. The CDR3 totals 14 residues. Here the CDR3 DNA reads TGCGCCAGCAGCCCCAAGGCGGTGGGGGGGACCCAGTACTCC. Its translation: CASSPKAVGGTQYS.

The chain couples TRBV29-1 to TRBJ2-7; the D gene is possibly TRBD1 (5 bases). CDR3 length equals 12 residues. V shed 2 bases and J shed 7 bases, with 12 bases lying between them. In germline, CDR1 is SQVTM, CDR2 ANQGSEA. The CDR3 reads CSVELTGVEQYF. CDR3 bases: TGCAGCGTTGAACTAACAGGCGTGGAGCAGTACTTC.

The chain links TRBV20-1 to TRBJ2-2; 7 positions match TRBD1. Germline assignment: CDR1 DFQATT and CDR2 SNEGSKA (reference sequence). V shed 3 bases, J shed 6 bases, and the junction held 13 bases outside the gene matches. This CDR3 has 16 residues. The CDR3 bases are TGCAGTGCTAGCAAAGAGGGGGCCCCTTTCGCCGGGGAGCTGTTTTTT. Amino acid sequence: CSASKEGAPFAGELFF.

This clonotype was seen a few times. This sequence joins TRBV6-5 and TRBJ2-7; tentatively, D is TRBD1 (6 bases). CDR1 is MNHEY, CDR2 SVGAGI, per germline. V lost 4 bases and J 5 bases, leaving 6 bases between the germline ends. The CDR3 length is 11 residues. The CDR3 coding sequence is TGTGCCAGCAGTTGGGGGCACGAGCAGTACTTC. It is translated as CASSWGHEQYF.

The J gene is TRBJ1-2, the V gene TRBV25-1; D possibly corresponds to TRBD1 (5 bases). The CDR3 totals 16 residues. Per germline, CDR1 MGHDK and CDR2 SYGVNS. Trimming pared 2 bases from V and 2 bases from J, leaving 15 bases between. This chain's CDR3 is CASSEGPQGGNYGYTF. The CDR3 DNA is TGTGCCAGCAGTGAAGGTCCCCAGGGAGGGAACTATGGCTACACCTTC.